Below, 10 T cell receptor beta chains from the same sample are listed, as sequenced in a study of blood T cell repertoires in COVID-19. Using immunoSEQ multiplex PCR, the repertoire was profiled, and TCRdb retains in-frame clones only, with some absent. The sample gives approximately 280,000 clones, approximately 83% of which show up once; around 2.1% is in the top ten. Sequencing was performed on peripheral blood. Receptor source: a woman in her 30s who had recovered from COVID-19.

Only one count was recorded for this clone. This chain connects TRBV19 to TRBJ2-5; D may be TRBD2 (5 bases). The CDR3 sequence is 13 residues long. Trimming stripped 9 bases from V and 2 bases from J, with 13 bases between. Germline loops: CDR1 LNHDA, CDR2 SQIVND (reference sequence). CDR3 sequence reads: CASQGGYQETQYF. CDR3 bases: TGTGCCAGCCAAGGAGGCTATCAAGAGACCCAGTACTTC.

V usage is TRBV7-9 and J usage is TRBJ1-4; TRBD1 matches at 10 bases. Trimming removed 1 base from V and 2 bases from J; junction bases left unmatched: 7. Germline V CDR1 and CDR2: SEHNR, FQNEAQ (reference sequence). The CDR3 is 18 residues long. Here the CDR3 reads CASSLGRDRGATNEKLFF. The CDR3 DNA follows: TGTGCCAGCAGCTTAGGTCGGGACAGGGGAGCTACTAATGAAAAACTGTTTTTT.

This chain uses TRBV7-2 with TRBJ2-5; 7 bases line up with TRBD1. The CDR3 spans 14 residues. Per germline, CDR1 SGHTA and CDR2 FQGNSA. V trimming: 5 bases; J trimming: 7 bases; junction bases outside the gene matches: 10. The CDR3 sequence is CASSPEDRVRTQYF. In DNA form, the CDR3 reads TGTGCCAGCAGCCCCGAAGACAGGGTTCGGACCCAGTACTTC. The full variable domain, in which reference TRBV7-2 and TRBJ2-5 provide the parts outside the CDR3, is GAGVSQSPSNKVTEKGKDVELRCDPISGHTALYWYRQSLGQGLEFLIYFQGNSAPDKSGLPSDRFSAERTGGSVSTLTIQRTQQEDSAVYLCASSPEDRVRTQYFGPGTRLLVL.

V gene TRBV14 combines with J gene TRBJ2-5; D gene unclear. The CDR3 contains 15 residues. The V gene lost 0 bases and the J gene lost 6 bases, with 14 bases spanning the gap. From germline, CDR1 is SGHDN and CDR2 FVKESK. The CDR3 coding sequence is TGTGCCAGCAGCCAAGATACGAGCAGGATAAAGACCCAGTACTTC. This sequence encodes CASSQDTSRIKTQYF.

The J gene is TRBJ1-1, the V gene TRBV6-5; TRBD1 might be the D (5 bases). The CDR3 extends over 15 amino acids. Germline V gene sequence: CDR1 MNHEY, CDR2 SVGAGI. The V end was cut by 7 bases, the J end by 4 bases, with 19 bases between. In DNA, the CDR3 is TGTGCCAGCATGACCTCCATAGACAGAGGCACTGAAGCTTTCTTT. Its protein is CASMTSIDRGTEAFF.

A single count supports this clone. The chain links TRBV30 to TRBJ1-1, with a weak D call TRBD1 (6 bases). In germline, CDR1 is GTSNPN, CDR2 SVGIG (reference sequence). CDR3 length: 14 amino acids. Trimming cost V 0 bases and J 1 base, with 9 bases left between them. Here the CDR3 reads CAWSVDSGNTEAFF. The DNA for the CDR3 is TGTGCCTGGAGTGTGGACAGCGGGAACACTGAAGCTTTCTTT. The full variable domain, rest sourced from reference TRBV30 and TRBJ1-1, is SQTIHQWPATLVQPVGSPLSLECTVEGTSNPNLYWYRQAAGRGLQLLFYSVGIGQISSEVPQNLSASRPQDRQFILSSKKLLLSDSGFYLCAWSVDSGNTEAFFGQGTRLTVV.

The V call is TRBV6-1, the J call TRBJ1-5, with TRBD1 matching 7 bases. With V trimmed by 5 bases and J by 5 bases, 6 bases remained unmatched. The germline V gene encodes CDR1 MNHNS and CDR2 SASEGT. The CDR3 runs 14 residues. The CDR3 nucleotides are TGTGCCAGCAGTCAATCAGGGGGGCATCAGCCCCAGCATTTT. Translation: CASSQSGGHQPQHF.

The chain joins TRBV7-2 to TRBJ2-1; the match to TRBD2 covers 8 bases. This CDR3 has 13 residues. Losses at the gene ends were 4 bases for V and 9 bases for J; bases not matched to a gene: 5. Germline V lookup: CDR1 SGHTA, CDR2 FQGNSA. CDR3 DNA sequence: TGTGCCAGCAGCTCCGGACTAGCAGGTGAGCAGTTCTTC. Translating it yields CASSSGLAGEQFF.

The chain joins TRBV20-1 to TRBJ1-3; D call uncertain. The germline V and J ends were trimmed by 6 bases and 4 bases, with 16 bases remaining between them. Germline CDR1 and CDR2: DFQATT and SNEGSKA (reference sequence). The length of the CDR3 is 14 residues. The CDR3 DNA follows: TGCAGTGCCAGTTCTACAGAGAGAGGAAACACCATATATTTT. It is translated as CSASSTERGNTIYF.

V usage is TRBV5-1 and J usage is TRBJ1-2; maybe TRBD1 (5 bases). The germline CDR1 and CDR2 sequences are SGHRS and YFSETQ. V lost 0 bases, J lost 8 bases, and 26 bases lay in between. This CDR3 spans 18 amino acids. This chain's CDR3 is CASSLGSDFWGSDRGYTF. In DNA form, the CDR3 reads TGCGCCAGCAGCTTGGGGTCAGACTTCTGGGGCTCGGATCGAGGCTACACCTTC.